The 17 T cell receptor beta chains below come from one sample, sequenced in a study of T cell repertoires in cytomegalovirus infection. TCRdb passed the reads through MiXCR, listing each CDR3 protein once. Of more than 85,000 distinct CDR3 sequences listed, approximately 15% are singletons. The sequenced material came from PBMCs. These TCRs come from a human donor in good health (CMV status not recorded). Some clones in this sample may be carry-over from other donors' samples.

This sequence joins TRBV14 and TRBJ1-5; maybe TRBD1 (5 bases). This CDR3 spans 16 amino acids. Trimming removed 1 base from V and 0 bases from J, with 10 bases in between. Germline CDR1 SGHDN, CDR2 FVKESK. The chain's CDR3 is CASSQVWDYSNQPQHF. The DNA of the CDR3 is TGTGCCAGCAGCCAAGTATGGGACTATAGCAATCAGCCCCAGCATTTT.

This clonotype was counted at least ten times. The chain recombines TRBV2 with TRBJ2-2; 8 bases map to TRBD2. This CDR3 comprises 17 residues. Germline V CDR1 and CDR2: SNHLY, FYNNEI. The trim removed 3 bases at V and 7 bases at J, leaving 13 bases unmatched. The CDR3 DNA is TGTGCCAGCAGTGAGGTTGCGGCGGGGGGACCTCTCGGGGAGCTGTTTTTT. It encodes CASSEVAAGGPLGELFF.

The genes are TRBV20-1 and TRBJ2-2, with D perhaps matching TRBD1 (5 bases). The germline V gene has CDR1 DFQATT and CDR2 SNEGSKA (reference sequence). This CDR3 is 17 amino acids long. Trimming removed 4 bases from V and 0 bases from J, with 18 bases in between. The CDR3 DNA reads TGCAGTGCTATTCACAGGTCAAGGAGCTCGAACACCGGGGAGCTGTTTTTT. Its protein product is CSAIHRSRSSNTGELFF.

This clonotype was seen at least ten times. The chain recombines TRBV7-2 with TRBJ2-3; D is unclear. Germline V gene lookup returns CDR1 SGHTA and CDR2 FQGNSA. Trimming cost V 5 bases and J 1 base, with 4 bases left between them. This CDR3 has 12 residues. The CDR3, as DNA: TGTGCCAGCAGCCCCCGCACAGATACGCAGTATTTT. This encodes CASSPRTDTQYF.

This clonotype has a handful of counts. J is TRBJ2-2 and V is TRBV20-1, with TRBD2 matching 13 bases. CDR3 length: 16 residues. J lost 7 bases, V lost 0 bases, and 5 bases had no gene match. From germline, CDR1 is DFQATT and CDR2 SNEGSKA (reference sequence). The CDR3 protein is CSARDTSGGADGELFF. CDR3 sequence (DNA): TGCAGTGCTAGAGACACTAGCGGGGGGGCCGACGGGGAGCTGTTTTTT.

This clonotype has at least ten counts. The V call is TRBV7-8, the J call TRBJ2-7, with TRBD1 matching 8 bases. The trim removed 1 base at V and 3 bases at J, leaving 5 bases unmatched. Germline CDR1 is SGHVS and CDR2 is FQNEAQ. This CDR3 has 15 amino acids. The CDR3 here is CASSLEGTGLYEQYF. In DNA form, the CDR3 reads TGTGCCAGCAGCTTAGAGGGGACAGGTCTCTACGAGCAGTACTTC.

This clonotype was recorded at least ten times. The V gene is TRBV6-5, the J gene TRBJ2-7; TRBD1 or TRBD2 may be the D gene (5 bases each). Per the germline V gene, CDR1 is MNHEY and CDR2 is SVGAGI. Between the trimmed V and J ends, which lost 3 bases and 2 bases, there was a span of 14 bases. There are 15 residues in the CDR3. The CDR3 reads CASSYSGPGAYEQYF. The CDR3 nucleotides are TGTGCCAGCAGTTATTCGGGACCCGGCGCCTACGAGCAGTACTTC.

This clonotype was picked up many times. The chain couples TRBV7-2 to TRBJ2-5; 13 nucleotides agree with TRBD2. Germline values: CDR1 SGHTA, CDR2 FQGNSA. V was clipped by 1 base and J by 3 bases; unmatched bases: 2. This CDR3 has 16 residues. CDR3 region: CASSLVGTSGEETQYF. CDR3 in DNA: TGTGCCAGCAGCTTAGTAGGGACTAGCGGGGAAGAGACCCAGTACTTC.

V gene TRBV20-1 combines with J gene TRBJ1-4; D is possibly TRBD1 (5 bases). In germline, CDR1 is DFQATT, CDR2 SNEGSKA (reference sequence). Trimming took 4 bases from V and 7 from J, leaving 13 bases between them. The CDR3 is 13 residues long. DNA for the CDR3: TGCAGTGCTATATTAGGGGCGCGTGAAAAACTGTTTTTT. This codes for CSAILGAREKLFF.

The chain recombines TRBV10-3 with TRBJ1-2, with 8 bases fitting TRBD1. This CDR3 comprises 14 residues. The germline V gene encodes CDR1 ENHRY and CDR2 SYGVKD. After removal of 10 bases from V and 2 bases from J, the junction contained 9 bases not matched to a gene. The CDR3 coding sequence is TGTGCCAATCAGGGGACAGGAGAAAACTATGGCTACACCTTC. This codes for CANQGTGENYGYTF.

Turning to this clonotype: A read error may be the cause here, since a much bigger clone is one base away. CDR3 nucleotides: TGCAGTGCTATCACGGGGGCCGGCACAGATACGCAGTATTTT. Translation gives CSAITGAGTDTQYF. V usage is TRBV20-1 and J usage is TRBJ2-3, with D perhaps matching TRBD1 or TRBD2 (6 bases each). V was cut by 4 bases and J by 1 base, with 12 bases left in between. The CDR3 runs to 14 residues. CDR1 and CDR2 (germline): DFQATT, SNEGSKA (reference sequence).

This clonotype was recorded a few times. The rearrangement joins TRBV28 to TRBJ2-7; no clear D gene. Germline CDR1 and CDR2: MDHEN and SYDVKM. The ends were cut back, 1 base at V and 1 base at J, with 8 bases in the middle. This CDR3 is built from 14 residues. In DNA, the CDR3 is TGTGCCAGCAGTTTATTTATCATATCCTACGAGCAGTACTTC. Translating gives CASSLFIISYEQYF.

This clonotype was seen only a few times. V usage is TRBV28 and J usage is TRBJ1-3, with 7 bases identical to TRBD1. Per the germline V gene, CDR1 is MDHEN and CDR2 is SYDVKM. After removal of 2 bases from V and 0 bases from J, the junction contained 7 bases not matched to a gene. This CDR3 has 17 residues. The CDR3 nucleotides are TGTGCCAGCAGTTTAACAGGGGCCCTTTTCTCTGGAAACACCATATATTTT. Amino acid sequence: CASSLTGALFSGNTIYF. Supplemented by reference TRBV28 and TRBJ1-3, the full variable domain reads DVKVTQSSRYLVKRTGEKVFLECVQDMDHENMFWYRQDPGLGLRLIYFSYDVKMKEKGDIPEGYSVSREKKERFSLILESASTNQTSMYLCASSLTGALFSGNTIYFGEGSWLTVV.

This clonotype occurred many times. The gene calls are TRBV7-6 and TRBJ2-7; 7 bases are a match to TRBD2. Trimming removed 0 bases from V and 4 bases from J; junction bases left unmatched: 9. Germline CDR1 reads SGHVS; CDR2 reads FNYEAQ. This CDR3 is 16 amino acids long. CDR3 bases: TGTGCCAGCAGCTTAGCGTCGGGAGGCAAGGTGTACGAGCAGTACTTC. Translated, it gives CASSLASGGKVYEQYF.

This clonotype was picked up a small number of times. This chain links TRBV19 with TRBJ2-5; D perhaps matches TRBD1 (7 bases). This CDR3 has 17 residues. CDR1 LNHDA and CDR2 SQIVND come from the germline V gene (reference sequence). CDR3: CASATGDRLVRQETQYF. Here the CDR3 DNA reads TGTGCATCAGCGACGGGGGACAGACTAGTTCGGCAAGAGACCCAGTACTTC.

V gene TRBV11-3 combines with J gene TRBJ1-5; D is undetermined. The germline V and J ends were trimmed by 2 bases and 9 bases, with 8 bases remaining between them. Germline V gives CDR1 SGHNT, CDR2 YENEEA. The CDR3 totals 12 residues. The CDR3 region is CASSLREVPQHF. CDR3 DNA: TGTGCCAGCAGCTTAAGGGAGGTGCCCCAGCATTTT.

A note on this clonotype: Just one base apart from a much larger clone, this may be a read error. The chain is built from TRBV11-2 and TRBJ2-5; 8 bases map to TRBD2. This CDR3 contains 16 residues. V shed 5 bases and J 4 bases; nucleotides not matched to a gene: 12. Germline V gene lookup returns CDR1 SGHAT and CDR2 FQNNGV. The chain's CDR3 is CASSPDTSGRGETQYF. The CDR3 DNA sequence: TGTGCCAGCAGCCCAGATACTAGCGGAAGGGGAGAGACCCAGTACTTC.